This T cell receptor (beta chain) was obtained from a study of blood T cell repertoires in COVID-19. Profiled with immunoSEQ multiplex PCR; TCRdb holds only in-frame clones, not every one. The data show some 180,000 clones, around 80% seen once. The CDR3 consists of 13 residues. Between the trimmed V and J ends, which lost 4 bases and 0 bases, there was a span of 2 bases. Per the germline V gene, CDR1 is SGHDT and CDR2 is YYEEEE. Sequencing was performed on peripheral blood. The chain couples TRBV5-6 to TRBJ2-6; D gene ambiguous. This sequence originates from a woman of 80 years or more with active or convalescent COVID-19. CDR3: CASSLSGANVLTF. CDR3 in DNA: TGTGCCAGCAGCCTCTCTGGGGCCAACGTCCTGACTTTC.